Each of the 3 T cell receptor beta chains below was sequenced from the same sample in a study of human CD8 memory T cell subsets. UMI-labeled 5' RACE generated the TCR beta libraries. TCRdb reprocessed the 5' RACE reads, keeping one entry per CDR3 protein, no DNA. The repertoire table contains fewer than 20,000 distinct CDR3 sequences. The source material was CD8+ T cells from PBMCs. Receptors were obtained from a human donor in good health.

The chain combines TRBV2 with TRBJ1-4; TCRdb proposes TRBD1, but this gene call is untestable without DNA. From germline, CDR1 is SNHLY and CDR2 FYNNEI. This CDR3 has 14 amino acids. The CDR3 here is CASSLNRETEKLFF.

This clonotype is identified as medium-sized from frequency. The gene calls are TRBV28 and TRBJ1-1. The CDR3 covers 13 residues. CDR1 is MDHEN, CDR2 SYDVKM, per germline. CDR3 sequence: CASSVGLNTEAFF.

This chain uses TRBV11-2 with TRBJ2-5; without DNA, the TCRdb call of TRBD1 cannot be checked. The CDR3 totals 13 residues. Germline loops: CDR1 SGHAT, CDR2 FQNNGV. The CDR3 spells CASSLTGEETQYF.